Listed here is a single T cell receptor beta chain. Its antigen is unidentified. The data stem from a study of shared clonotypes between healthy human individuals. A CD45RA-negative memory subset and a CD45RA+ naive subset were separated from the CD4+ cells. Once extracted for a subset, genomic DNA was divided evenly among several immunoSEQ plates. The table came from immunoSEQ multiplex PCR; TCRdb's copy has only in-frame clones and leaves some out. The sample holds millions of clones; around nine tenths are singletons and the top ten take about 0.13%. Points from the study as a whole: Clonotypes not shared had lower generation probabilities than those common to all four donors. Despite large depth, rarefaction showed incomplete sorted-subset sequencing.

The J segment lost 1 base and the V segment lost 4 bases, leaving 3 bases of the junction unmatched. From germline, CDR1 is SGHAT and CDR2 FQNNGV. CDR3 length equals 16 residues. Input material: naive CD4+ T cells sorted from blood. Subset: CD45RA+ positively selected. V gene TRBV11-2 combines with J gene TRBJ2-5, with 13 bases identical to TRBD2. This sequence was found in a man aged 18-30 years in good health. Here the CDR3 DNA reads TGTGCCAGCAGCTATGGGACTAGCGGGACCCAAGAGACCCAGTACTTC. Translation gives CASSYGTSGTQETQYF.